This section outlines one TCR beta chain sequence together with its context. This CDR3 comprises 16 residues. The V gene's germline CDR1 is SGHRS and CDR2 YFSETQ. V was clipped by 4 bases and J by 1 base; unmatched bases: 5. The source of the sample is a study of cytomegalovirus exposure and HLA in healthy donors. The PCR had 60 Vbeta and 13 Jbeta primers. Sequencing was performed with immunoSEQ multiplex PCR; in TCRdb, only in-frame clones are kept and a portion is missing. The table records 150,000 to 200,000 clones, about 80% of them present only once. The clonotype was recovered from a man aged 30 to 39 in good health and CMV-seronegative. This sequence joins TRBV5-1 and TRBJ2-2, with 9 bases identical to TRBD2. What was sequenced was PBMCs. The CDR3 nucleotides are TGCGCCAGCAGCCCGGGACTAGCATTGAACACCGGGGAGCTGTTTTTT. Translated: CASSPGLALNTGELFF.